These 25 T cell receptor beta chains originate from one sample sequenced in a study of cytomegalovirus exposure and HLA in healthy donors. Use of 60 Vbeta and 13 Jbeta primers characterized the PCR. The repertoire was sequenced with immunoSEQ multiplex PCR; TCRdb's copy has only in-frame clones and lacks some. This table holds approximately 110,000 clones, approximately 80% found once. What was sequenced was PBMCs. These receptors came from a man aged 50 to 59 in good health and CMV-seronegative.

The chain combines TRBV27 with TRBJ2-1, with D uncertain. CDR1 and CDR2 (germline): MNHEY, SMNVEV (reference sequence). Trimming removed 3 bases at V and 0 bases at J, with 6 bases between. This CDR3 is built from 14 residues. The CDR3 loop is CASSLRGSYNEQFF. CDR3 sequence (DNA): TGTGCCAGCAGTTTGAGAGGCTCCTACAATGAGCAGTTCTTC.

The CDR3 reads CASTQSLEDGYTF. CDR3 nucleotides: TGTGCCAGCACCCAGTCTCTGGAGGATGGCTACACCTTC. The chain links TRBV5-4 to TRBJ1-2; D unclear. Trimming pared 6 bases from V and 6 bases from J, leaving 15 bases between. CDR3 length equals 13 residues. Germline loops: CDR1 SGHNT, CDR2 YYREEE (reference sequence). The variable domain in full, with the rest retrieved from reference TRBV5-4 and TRBJ1-2, is ETGVTQSPTHLIKTRGQQVTLRCSSQSGHNTVSWYQQALGQGPQFIFQYYREEENGRGNFPPRFSGLQFPNYSSELNVNALELDDSALYLCASTQSLEDGYTFGSGTRLTVV.

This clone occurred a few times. The CDR3 bases are TGTGCCAGCAGCTTAGACATGAACACTGAAGCTTTCTTT. Protein sequence: CASSLDMNTEAFF. The chain joins TRBV7-9 to TRBJ1-1, with no clear D. This CDR3 region has 13 residues. Germline-derived CDR1 and CDR2 are SEHNR and FQNEAQ (reference sequence). Trimming left V 1 base short and J 0 bases short, with 3 bases between.

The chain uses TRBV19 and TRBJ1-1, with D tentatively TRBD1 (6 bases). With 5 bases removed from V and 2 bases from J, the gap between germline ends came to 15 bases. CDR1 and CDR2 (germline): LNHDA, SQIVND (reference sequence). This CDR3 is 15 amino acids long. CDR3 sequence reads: CASSSRDTGNTEAFF. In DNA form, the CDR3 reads TGTGCCAGTAGTTCCCGGGACACGGGCAACACTGAAGCTTTCTTT.

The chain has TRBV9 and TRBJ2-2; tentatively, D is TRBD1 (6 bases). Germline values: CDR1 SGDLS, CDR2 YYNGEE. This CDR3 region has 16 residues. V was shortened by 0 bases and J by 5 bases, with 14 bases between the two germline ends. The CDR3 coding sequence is TGTGCCAGCAGCGTAGTTGGGGGCAGCGGAACCGGGGAGCTGTTTTTT. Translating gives CASSVVGGSGTGELFF.

The CDR3 loop is CALSTGTSYEQYF. The CDR3 DNA follows: TGTGCCCTTTCGACGGGTACATCCTACGAGCAGTACTTC. The rearrangement links TRBV10-3 to TRBJ2-7; no firm D call. Germline assignment: CDR1 ENHRY and CDR2 SYGVKD. V was trimmed by 11 bases and J by 1 base, leaving 15 bases between them. The CDR3 contains 13 residues.

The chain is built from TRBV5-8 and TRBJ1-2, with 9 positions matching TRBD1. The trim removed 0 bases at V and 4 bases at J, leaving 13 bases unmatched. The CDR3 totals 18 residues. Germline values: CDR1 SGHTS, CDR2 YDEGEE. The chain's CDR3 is CASSLDLGQGPPTYGYTF. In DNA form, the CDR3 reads TGTGCCAGCAGCTTGGACCTGGGACAGGGCCCACCTACCTATGGCTACACCTTC.

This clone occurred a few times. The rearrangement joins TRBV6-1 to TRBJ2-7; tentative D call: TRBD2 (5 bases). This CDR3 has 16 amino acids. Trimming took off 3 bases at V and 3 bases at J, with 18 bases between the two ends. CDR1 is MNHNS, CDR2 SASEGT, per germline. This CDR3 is CASSDIGVTYIYEQYF. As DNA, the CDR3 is TGTGCCAGCAGTGATATCGGGGTAACGTATATCTACGAGCAGTACTTC.

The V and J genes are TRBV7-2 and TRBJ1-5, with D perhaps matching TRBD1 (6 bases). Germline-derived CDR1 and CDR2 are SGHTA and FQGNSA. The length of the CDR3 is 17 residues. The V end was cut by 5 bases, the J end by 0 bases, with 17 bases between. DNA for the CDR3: TGTGCCAGCAGCAAGGGACACCAGCGCTATAGCAATCAGCCCCAGCATTTT. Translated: CASSKGHQRYSNQPQHF.

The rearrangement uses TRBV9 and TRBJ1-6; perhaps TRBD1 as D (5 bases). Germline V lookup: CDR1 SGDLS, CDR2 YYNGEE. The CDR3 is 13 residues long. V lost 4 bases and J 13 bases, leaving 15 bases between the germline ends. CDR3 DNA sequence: TGTGCCAGCAGCCCAGGGACGGCGGGGCCCCTCCACTTT. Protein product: CASSPGTAGPLHF.

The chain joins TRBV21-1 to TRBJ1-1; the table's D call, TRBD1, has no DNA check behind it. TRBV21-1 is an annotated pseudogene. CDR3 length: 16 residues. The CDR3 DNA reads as TGTGCCAGCAGCAACCGACAGGGGCGCCCGAACACTGAAGCTTTCTTT. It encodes CASSNRQGRPNTEAFF.

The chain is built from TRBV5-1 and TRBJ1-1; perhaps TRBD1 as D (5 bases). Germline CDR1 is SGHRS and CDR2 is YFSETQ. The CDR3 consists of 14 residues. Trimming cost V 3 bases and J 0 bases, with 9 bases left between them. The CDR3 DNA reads TGCGCCAGCAGCTCGCAGGGCATGAACACTGAAGCTTTCTTT. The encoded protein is CASSSQGMNTEAFF.

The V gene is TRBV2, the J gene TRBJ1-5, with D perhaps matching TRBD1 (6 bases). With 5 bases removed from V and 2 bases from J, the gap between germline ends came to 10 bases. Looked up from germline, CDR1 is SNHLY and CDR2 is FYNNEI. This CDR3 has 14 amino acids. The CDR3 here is CASSTGLGNQPQHF. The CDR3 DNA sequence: TGTGCCAGCAGTACAGGGTTGGGCAATCAGCCCCAGCATTTT.

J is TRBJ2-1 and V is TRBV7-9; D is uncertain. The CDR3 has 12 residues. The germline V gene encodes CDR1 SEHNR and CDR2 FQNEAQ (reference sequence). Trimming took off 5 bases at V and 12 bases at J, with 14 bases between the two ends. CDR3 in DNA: TGTGCCAGCAGCCAGTACTACGAAGGGCAGTTCTTC. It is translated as CASSQYYEGQFF.

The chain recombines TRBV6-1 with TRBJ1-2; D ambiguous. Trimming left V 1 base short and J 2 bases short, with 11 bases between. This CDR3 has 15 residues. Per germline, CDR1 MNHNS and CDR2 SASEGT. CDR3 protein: CASSEVMYGNYGYTF. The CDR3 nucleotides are TGTGCCAGCAGTGAAGTCATGTACGGGAACTATGGCTACACCTTC.

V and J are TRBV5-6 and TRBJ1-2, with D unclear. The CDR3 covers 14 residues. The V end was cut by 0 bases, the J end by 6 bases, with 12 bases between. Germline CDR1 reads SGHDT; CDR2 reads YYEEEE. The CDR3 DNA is TGTGCCAGCAGCTTGGTTCCGGGGAGAGATGGCTACACCTTC. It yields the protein CASSLVPGRDGYTF.

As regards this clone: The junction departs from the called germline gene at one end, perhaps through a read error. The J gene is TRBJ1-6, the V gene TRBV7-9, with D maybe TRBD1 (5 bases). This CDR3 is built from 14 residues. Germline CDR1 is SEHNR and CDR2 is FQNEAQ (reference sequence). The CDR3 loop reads CSSSLLTENSPLHF. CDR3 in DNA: TGTTCCAGCAGCCTGTTGACAGAAAATTCACCCCTCCACTTT.

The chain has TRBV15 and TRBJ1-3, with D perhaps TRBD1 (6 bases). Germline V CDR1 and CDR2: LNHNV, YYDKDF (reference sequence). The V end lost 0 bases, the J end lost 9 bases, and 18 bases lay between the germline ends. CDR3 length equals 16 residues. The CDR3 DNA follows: TGTGCCACCAGCAGAGATTTCGGGGGGGCTAGCGGCACCATATATTTT. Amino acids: CATSRDFGGASGTIYF. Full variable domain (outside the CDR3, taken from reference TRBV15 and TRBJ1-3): DAMVIQNPRYQVTQFGKPVTLSCSQTLNHNVMYWYQQKSSQAPKLLFHYYDKDFNNEADTPDNFQSRRPNTSFCFLDIRSPGLGDTAMYLCATSRDFGGASGTIYFGEGSWLTVV.

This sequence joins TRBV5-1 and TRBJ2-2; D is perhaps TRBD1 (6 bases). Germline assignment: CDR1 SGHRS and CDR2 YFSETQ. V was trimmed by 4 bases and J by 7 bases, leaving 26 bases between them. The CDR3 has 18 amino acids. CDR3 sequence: CASSPASWGPGTGGELFF. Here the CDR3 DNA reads TGCGCCAGCAGCCCGGCTTCTTGGGGGCCTGGAACCGGCGGGGAGCTGTTTTTT. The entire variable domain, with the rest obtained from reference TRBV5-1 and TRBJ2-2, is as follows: KAGVTQTPRYLIKTRGQQVTLSCSPISGHRSVSWYQQTPGQGLQFLFEYFSETQRNKGNFPGRFSGRQFSNSRSEMNVSTLELGDSALYLCASSPASWGPGTGGELFFGEGSRLTVL.

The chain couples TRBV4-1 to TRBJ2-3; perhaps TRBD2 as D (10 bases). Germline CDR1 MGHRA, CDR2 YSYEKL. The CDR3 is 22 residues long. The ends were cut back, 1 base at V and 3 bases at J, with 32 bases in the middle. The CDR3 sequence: CASSQVPGQGRAGGAKTDTQYF. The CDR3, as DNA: TGCGCCAGCAGCCAAGTTCCAGGACAGGGGAGAGCGGGGGGGGCTAAAACAGATACGCAGTATTTT.

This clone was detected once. CDR3 in DNA: TGTGCCACCAGCAGAGATACGGGTGTGAACACTGAAGCTTTCTTT. Translated: CATSRDTGVNTEAFF. The chain is built from TRBV15 and TRBJ1-1; D uncertain. The germline gives CDR1 LNHNV, CDR2 YYDKDF (reference sequence). Trimming shortened V by 0 bases and J by 0 bases, and 8 bases separated the two germline ends. This CDR3 comprises 15 residues.

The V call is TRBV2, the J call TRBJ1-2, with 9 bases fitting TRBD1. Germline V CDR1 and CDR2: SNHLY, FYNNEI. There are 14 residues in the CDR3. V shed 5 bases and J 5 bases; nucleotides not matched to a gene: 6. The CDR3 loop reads CASSPGQGEYGYTF. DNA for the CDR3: TGTGCCAGCAGTCCGGGACAGGGAGAATATGGCTACACCTTC.

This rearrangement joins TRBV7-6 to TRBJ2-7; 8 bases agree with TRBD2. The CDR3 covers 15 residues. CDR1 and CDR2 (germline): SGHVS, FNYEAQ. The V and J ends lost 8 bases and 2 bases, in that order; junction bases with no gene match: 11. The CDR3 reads CASRPGGGFPYEQYF. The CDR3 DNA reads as TGTGCCAGCCGCCCGGGGGGGGGCTTCCCCTACGAGCAGTACTTC. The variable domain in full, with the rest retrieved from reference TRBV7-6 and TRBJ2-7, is GAGVSQSPRYKVTKRGQDVALRCDPISGHVSLYWYRQALGQGPEFLTYFNYEAQQDKSGLPNDRFSAERPEGSISTLTIQRTEQRDSAMYRCASRPGGGFPYEQYFGPGTRLTVT.

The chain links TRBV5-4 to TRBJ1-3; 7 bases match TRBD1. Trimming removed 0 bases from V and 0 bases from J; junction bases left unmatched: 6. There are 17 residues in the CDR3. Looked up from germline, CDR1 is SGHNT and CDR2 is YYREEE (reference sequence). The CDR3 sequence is CASSLGQGPSSGNTIYF. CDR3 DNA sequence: TGTGCCAGCAGCTTGGGACAGGGCCCATCCTCTGGAAACACCATATATTTT.

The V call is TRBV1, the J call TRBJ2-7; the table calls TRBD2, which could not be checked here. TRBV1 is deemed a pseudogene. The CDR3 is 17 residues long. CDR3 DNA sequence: TGCACCAGCAGCCGAAAAGGGTTTCGGGAGAGCTCCTACGAGCAGTACGTC. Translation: CTSSRKGFRESSYEQYV.